These 17 T cell receptor beta chains share one sample of origin, sequenced in a study of PD-1 blockade in classical Hodgkin lymphoma. The method was immunoSEQ multiplex PCR; TCRdb's version includes in-frame clones alone and lacks a portion of them. The table lists approximately 39,000 clones, 70% to 80% of them singletons. Time point noted: cycle 4 day 1 (C4D1), after less than seven weeks of nivolumab. Brentuximab vedotin exposure varied among the patients, all of whom had relapsed after autologous stem cell transplantation. This sample comprised peripheral blood mononuclear cells (PBMCs), obtained before the fourth cycle of nivolumab. Receptor source: a human donor with classical Hodgkin lymphoma.

This chain uses TRBV1 with TRBJ1-3. TRBV1 corresponds to a pseudogene. The CDR3 has 16 residues. CDR3 coding DNA: TGCACCAGCAGCCACTCCAGGGGGGGCTCTGGAAACACCATATATTTT. The encoded protein is CTSSHSRGGSGNTIYF.

This clone was counted only a few times. The chain joins TRBV11-2 to TRBJ1-2, with D hard to call. Deletions cut 4 bases from V and 4 bases from J, with 10 bases between. The CDR3 is 13 residues long. In germline, CDR1 is SGHAT, CDR2 FQNNGV. Here the CDR3 reads CASSSPDIYGYTF. Here the CDR3 DNA reads TGTGCCAGCAGCTCGCCAGACATCTATGGCTACACCTTC.

The chain uses TRBV6-5 and TRBJ1-1; possibly TRBD1 for D (5 bases). Germline V gives CDR1 MNHEY, CDR2 SVGAGI. This CDR3 has 15 residues. Trimming left V 0 bases short and J 1 base short, with 9 bases between. The CDR3 reads CASSYSGTRNTEAFF. Here the CDR3 DNA reads TGTGCCAGCAGTTACTCGGGGACGAGGAACACTGAAGCTTTCTTT.

The V call is TRBV5-1, the J call TRBJ1-6; D might be TRBD1 (6 bases). V was shortened by 0 bases and J by 10 bases, with 14 bases between the two germline ends. This CDR3 region has 15 residues. Germline V gene sequence: CDR1 SGHRS, CDR2 YFSETQ. The CDR3 coding sequence is TGCGCCAGCAGCTTGGCACGGAGGGGGGACTCACCCCTCCACTTT. It translates to CASSLARRGDSPLHF.

V gene TRBV2 combines with J gene TRBJ2-3; 10 nucleotides agree with TRBD2. The germline CDR1 and CDR2 sequences are SNHLY and FYNNEI. The CDR3 is 14 residues long. J lost 5 bases, V lost 6 bases, and 5 bases had no gene match. The CDR3 DNA reads TGTGCCAGCAGAGCGGGGGGGGAGGTAGATACGCAGTATTTT. Translating gives CASRAGGEVDTQYF.

This clone has only a few counts. The J gene is TRBJ2-3, the V gene TRBV10-2, with a tentative D call TRBD2 (6 bases). Germline assignment: CDR1 WSHSY and CDR2 SAAADI. The CDR3 contains 12 residues. V lost 3 bases to trimming and J lost 11 bases, with 12 bases between them. The CDR3 DNA is TGCGCCAGCAGTGAAGCGGGTCGGGTGCAGTATTTT. The encoded protein is CASSEAGRVQYF.

This chain links TRBV5-1 with TRBJ1-3, with D uncertain. Trimming took off 3 bases at V and 0 bases at J, with 10 bases between the two ends. CDR1 and CDR2 from the germline V gene are SGHRS and YFSETQ. The CDR3 covers 15 residues. The CDR3 sequence is CASSWVAGSGNTIYF. CDR3 in DNA: TGCGCCAGCAGCTGGGTTGCGGGCTCTGGAAACACCATATATTTT.

This clone was counted a few times. The J gene is TRBJ2-5, the V gene TRBV5-4; TRBD2 matches at 7 bases. This CDR3 region has 14 residues. Trimming at V came to 4 bases and at J to 3 bases, leaving 6 bases not matched to a gene. Germline V lookup: CDR1 SGHNT, CDR2 YYREEE (reference sequence). The CDR3 spells CASSPGLHKETQYF. CDR3 DNA sequence: TGTGCCAGCAGCCCGGGACTACACAAAGAGACCCAGTACTTC.

The chain links TRBV7-2 to TRBJ1-6, with D hard to call. Germline CDR1 reads SGHTA; CDR2 reads FQGNSA. The CDR3 runs to 13 residues. V was pared by 5 bases and J by 14 bases, with 16 bases between. DNA for the CDR3: TGTGCCAGCAGCCCTTCCTCGGGAAGCTCCCTCCACTTT. Translating it yields CASSPSSGSSLHF.

The genes are TRBV19 and TRBJ1-6; 7 bases match TRBD1. This CDR3 is built from 14 residues. Germline loops: CDR1 LNHDA, CDR2 SQIVND (reference sequence). Trimming at V came to 4 bases and at J to 9 bases, leaving 6 bases not matched to a gene. The CDR3 DNA sequence: TGTGCCAGTAGTAATTACAGGGGAGGTTCACCCCTCCACTTT. It yields the protein CASSNYRGGSPLHF.

The chain uses TRBV5-4 and TRBJ2-7, with 7 bases aligning to TRBD1. The J segment lost 2 bases and the V segment lost 0 bases, leaving 8 bases of the junction unmatched. This CDR3 has 16 residues. CDR1 SGHNT and CDR2 YYREEE come from the germline V gene (reference sequence). The CDR3 sequence: CASSLGGTVAAYEQYF. The DNA for the CDR3 is TGTGCCAGCAGCTTGGGAGGGACAGTGGCCGCCTACGAGCAGTACTTC.

CDR3 coding DNA: TGTGCCAGCAGTTACGCGGTGAACACTGAAGCTTTCTTT. It is translated as CASSYAVNTEAFF. The J gene is TRBJ1-1, the V gene TRBV6-6; D not certain. CDR3 size: 13 residues. Trimming removed 2 bases at V and 0 bases at J, with 4 bases between. CDR1 and CDR2 from the germline V gene are MNHNY and SVGAGI (reference sequence).

The chain recombines TRBV27 with TRBJ1-1; TRBD1 is a possible D gene (5 bases). Trimming removed 2 bases from V and 7 bases from J, with 11 bases in between. The CDR3 length is 13 residues. Germline V gene lookup returns CDR1 MNHEY and CDR2 SMNVEV (reference sequence). CDR3 amino acids: CASSLVGAVEAFF. In DNA form, the CDR3 reads TGTGCCAGCAGTTTAGTAGGGGCGGTTGAAGCTTTCTTT.

This clone is classed as medium-sized. This chain links TRBV7-9 with TRBJ2-1, with D hard to call. Per the germline V gene, CDR1 is SEHNR and CDR2 is FQNEAQ (reference sequence). The length of the CDR3 is 15 residues. Trimming removed 5 bases from V and 0 bases from J, with 11 bases in between. CDR3 coding DNA: TGTGCCAGCAGCCCTGGACGGAGCTCCTACAATGAGCAGTTCTTC. Translated: CASSPGRSSYNEQFF.

This sequence joins TRBV10-3 and TRBJ2-5; D is undetermined. The germline V gene has CDR1 ENHRY and CDR2 SYGVKD. The length of the CDR3 is 17 residues. The V gene lost 2 bases and the J gene lost 1 base, with 17 bases spanning the gap. CDR3 sequence (DNA): TGTGCCATCAGTGAGAGAGTGGGCAGCTTCTTCCAAGAGACCCAGTACTTC. As protein: CAISERVGSFFQETQYF.

The V and J genes are TRBV18 and TRBJ2-7, with 10 bases lining up with TRBD1. The CDR3 is 15 residues long. V shed 3 bases, J shed 0 bases, and the junction held 2 bases outside the gene matches. Germline lookup yields CDR1 KGHSH and CDR2 LQKENI. Written as DNA, the CDR3 is TGTGCCAGCTCACCCTGGACAGGGGGCTCCTACGAGCAGTACTTC. Translating gives CASSPWTGGSYEQYF.

Judged by abundance, this clone is medium-sized (0.01 to 0.1%). The chain couples TRBV7-9 to TRBJ1-1; no clear D gene. Germline CDR1 SEHNR, CDR2 FQNEAQ (reference sequence). The germline V and J ends were trimmed by 4 bases and 11 bases, with 14 bases remaining between them. The CDR3 covers 12 residues. The CDR3 loop reads CASSSDREEAFF. Written as DNA, the CDR3 is TGTGCCAGCAGCTCGGACCGCGAAGAGGCTTTCTTT.